Presented here are 30 T cell receptor beta chains from one specimen sequenced in a study of blood T cell repertoires in COVID-19. Data came from immunoSEQ multiplex PCR; TCRdb stores just in-frame clones and leaves some out. The table records about 220,000 clones, around 80% of them present only once. Sequenced sample: peripheral blood. These receptors were taken from an older woman who had recovered from COVID-19.

This clone was seen a handful of times. This chain joins TRBV18 and TRBJ1-2, with TRBD1 matching over 9 bases. Germline CDR1 and CDR2: KGHSH and LQKENI. The CDR3 contains 18 residues. Unmatched junction bases numbered 9, after V lost 1 base and J lost 0 bases. In DNA form, the CDR3 reads TGTGCCAGCTCACCACTCTTCCGGGACAGGGTTGCTAACTATGGCTACACCTTC. Translating it yields CASSPLFRDRVANYGYTF.

Only one count was recorded for this clone. J is TRBJ2-1 and V is TRBV19; no reliable D call. The V and J ends lost 7 bases and 3 bases respectively, with 13 bases between them. This CDR3 is 14 amino acids long. CDR1 LNHDA and CDR2 SQIVND come from the germline V gene (reference sequence). The CDR3 protein is CASNQAAYYNEQFF. CDR3 DNA sequence: TGTGCCAGTAACCAGGCAGCTTACTACAATGAGCAGTTCTTC. Drawing the rest from reference TRBV19 and TRBJ2-1, the complete variable domain is DGGITQSPKYLFRKEGQNVTLSCEQNLNHDAMYWYRQDPGQGLRLIYYSQIVNDFQKGDIAEGYSVSREKKESFPLTVTSAQKNPTAFYLCASNQAAYYNEQFFGPGTRLTVL.

The chain combines TRBV25-1 with TRBJ2-4; D uncertain. The CDR3 contains 12 residues. The germline CDR1 and CDR2 sequences are MGHDK and SYGVNS. Trimming left V 4 bases short and J 7 bases short, with 8 bases between. Here the CDR3 reads CASSAEENIQYF. As DNA, the CDR3 is TGTGCCAGCAGTGCCGAGGAGAACATTCAGTACTTC.

J is TRBJ2-3 and V is TRBV19; 10 bases are shared with TRBD2. CDR1 and CDR2 from the germline V gene are LNHDA and SQIVND (reference sequence). V dropped 7 bases and J dropped 1; count of bases not matched to a gene: 14. The CDR3 sequence is 18 residues long. CDR3 nucleotide sequence: TGTGCCAGTAACCCTCGATCTTTAGCGGGGGGCCGCACAGATACGCAGTATTTT. Its protein product is CASNPRSLAGGRTDTQYF.

In its sample, this clone was seen once. The chain is built from TRBV27 and TRBJ2-7; TRBD2 agrees at 10 bases. The CDR3 contains 17 residues. The ends lost 2 bases at V and 5 bases at J; junction bases unmatched: 12. Germline V gene sequence: CDR1 MNHEY, CDR2 SMNVEV (reference sequence). CDR3 sequence: CASSLRPSGGAVNEQYF. In DNA form, the CDR3 reads TGTGCCAGCAGTTTAAGGCCCAGCGGGGGGGCCGTGAACGAGCAGTACTTC.

The chain links TRBV6-6 to TRBJ2-7; D may be TRBD1 (6 bases). Germline V gene data show CDR1 as MNHNY and CDR2 as SVGAGI (reference sequence). V lost 5 bases, J lost 3 bases, and 17 bases lay in between. The CDR3 is 15 residues long. CDR3 nucleotide sequence: TGTGCCAGCAGTCGATACAGGGAAATAGACTACGAGCAGTACTTC. Translation gives CASSRYREIDYEQYF.

The gene calls are TRBV7-9 and TRBJ2-6, with a weak D call TRBD2 (5 bases). The CDR3 sequence is 14 residues long. Germline CDR1 and CDR2: SEHNR and FQNEAQ (reference sequence). The V gene lost 6 bases and the J gene lost 1 base, with 7 bases spanning the gap. The CDR3 DNA reads TGTGCCAGCAGGGGAGTTTCTGGGGCCAACGTCCTGACTTTC. This codes for CASRGVSGANVLTF.

The rearrangement joins TRBV19 to TRBJ2-5, with TRBD2 matching over 13 bases. The CDR3 contains 16 residues. The trim removed 4 bases at V and 2 bases at J, leaving 4 bases unmatched. Per germline, CDR1 LNHDA and CDR2 SQIVND (reference sequence). The CDR3 DNA follows: TGTGCCAGTAGTACTGGACTAGCGGGGGCTCAAGAGACCCAGTACTTC. It codes for CASSTGLAGAQETQYF.

The chain is built from TRBV5-6 and TRBJ2-7; 8 bases are a match to TRBD2. The CDR3 is 15 residues long. V was clipped by 4 bases and J by 0 bases; unmatched bases: 6. The germline gives CDR1 SGHDT, CDR2 YYEEEE. CDR3 amino acids: CASSPGGGYSYEQYF. The CDR3 nucleotides are TGTGCCAGCAGCCCCGGGGGGGGATACTCCTACGAGCAGTACTTC.

The V gene is TRBV18, the J gene TRBJ2-5; 10 nucleotides align to TRBD1. CDR1 is KGHSH, CDR2 LQKENI, per germline. The CDR3 runs 18 residues. V lost 3 bases, J lost 6 bases, and 16 bases stayed unmatched. CDR3 sequence (DNA): TGTGCCAGCTCACCCCTCACACGACAGGGGGCGGAGGGAAAGACCCAGTACTTC. Translated, it gives CASSPLTRQGAEGKTQYF. The complete variable domain, with remaining parts taken from reference TRBV18 and TRBJ2-5, reads NAGVMQNPRHLVRRRGQEARLRCSPMKGHSHVYWYRQLPEEGLKFMVYLQKENIIDESGMPKERFSAEFPKEGPSILRIQQVVRGDSAAYFCASSPLTRQGAEGKTQYFGPGTRLLVL.

The genes are TRBV5-1 and TRBJ2-3; 12 nucleotides agree with TRBD2. V was pared by 0 bases and J by 6 bases, with 2 bases of the junction left unmatched. Germline CDR1 is SGHRS and CDR2 is YFSETQ. The CDR3 is 15 residues long. The CDR3, as DNA: TGCGCCAGCAGCTTGGCCGGGACTAGCGGGGATACGCAGTATTTT. It is translated as CASSLAGTSGDTQYF.

This clone has just one count. The chain couples TRBV2 to TRBJ2-5; TRBD1 matches 8 bases. Germline assignment: CDR1 SNHLY and CDR2 FYNNEI. Trimming at V came to 0 bases and at J to 4 bases, leaving 10 bases not matched to a gene. This CDR3 region has 17 residues. CDR3 DNA sequence: TGTGCCAGCAGTGAAGCGCTCCGGGGCAGGGGGCGAGAGACCCAGTACTTC. Translated: CASSEALRGRGRETQYF.

The rearrangement uses TRBV5-1 and TRBJ2-3; D not resolved. The germline V and J ends were trimmed by 0 bases and 0 bases, with 8 bases remaining between them. CDR3 size: 15 residues. Germline V CDR1 and CDR2: SGHRS, YFSETQ. CDR3 DNA: TGCGCCAGCAGCTTGGCATCGAGTAGCACAGATACGCAGTATTTT. It codes for CASSLASSSTDTQYF. The entire variable domain, with the rest obtained from reference TRBV5-1 and TRBJ2-3, is as follows: KAGVTQTPRYLIKTRGQQVTLSCSPISGHRSVSWYQQTPGQGLQFLFEYFSETQRNKGNFPGRFSGRQFSNSRSEMNVSTLELGDSALYLCASSLASSSTDTQYFGPGTRLTVL.

In the case of this clone: The sample holds other DNA sequences that translate to the same CDR3. CDR3 bases: TGTGCCAGCAGTTACTCCCCGGGAGGGCAGCCCCAGCATTTT. Protein: CASSYSPGGQPQHF. The gene calls are TRBV6-5 and TRBJ1-5; D call uncertain. The ends were cut back, 0 bases at V and 7 bases at J, with 10 bases in the middle. Germline V CDR1 and CDR2: MNHEY, SVGAGI. This CDR3 comprises 14 residues.

V is TRBV27 and J is TRBJ2-1, with D maybe TRBD1 (5 bases). This CDR3 spans 16 amino acids. The V and J ends lost 2 bases and 7 bases respectively, with 18 bases between them. Germline V CDR1 and CDR2: MNHEY, SMNVEV (reference sequence). The CDR3 DNA is TGTGCCAGCAGTTTAAAGGGGATCCCTTATGGAAATGAGCAGTTCTTC. Its protein product is CASSLKGIPYGNEQFF.

The V call is TRBV29-1, the J call TRBJ2-7, with a weak D call TRBD1 (6 bases). The CDR3 length is 12 residues. Trimming stripped 6 bases from V and 1 base from J, with 10 bases between. Germline V gives CDR1 SQVTM, CDR2 ANQGSEA. Here the CDR3 DNA reads TGCAGCGTGGCAACAGGGTCCTACGAGCAGTACTTC. Translated, it gives CSVATGSYEQYF.

The gene calls are TRBV28 and TRBJ2-7; the D gene is possibly TRBD2 (5 bases). V was pared by 3 bases and J by 2 bases, with 8 bases between. This CDR3 has 13 residues. Germline lookup yields CDR1 MDHEN and CDR2 SYDVKM. CDR3 DNA: TGTGCCAGCAGTTTGGGCGGGCCCTACGAGCAGTACTTC. This translates into CASSLGGPYEQYF.

This chain joins TRBV12-3 or TRBV12-4 and TRBJ2-3; 7 bases line up with TRBD1. V was clipped by 4 bases and J by 6 bases; unmatched bases: 4. This CDR3 has 13 amino acids. The CDR3 DNA follows: TGTGCCAGCAGTTATACAGGGGCCGATACGCAGTATTTT. Its translation: CASSYTGADTQYF.

The rearrangement joins TRBV5-6 to TRBJ1-4; 9 bases are shared with TRBD1. Germline assignment: CDR1 SGHDT and CDR2 YYEEEE. V shed 3 bases, J shed 8 bases, and the junction held 2 bases outside the gene matches. This CDR3 is built from 13 residues. The CDR3 spells CASSWDRDEKLFF. CDR3 nucleotide sequence: TGTGCCAGCAGCTGGGACAGGGACGAAAAACTGTTTTTT.

This chain connects TRBV5-1 to TRBJ1-4; 7 positions agree with TRBD1. The CDR3 loop spans 13 amino acids. Trimming removed 6 bases from V and 8 bases from J; junction bases left unmatched: 7. Germline assignment: CDR1 SGHRS and CDR2 YFSETQ. CDR3 amino acids: CASKVGGSEKLFF. In nucleotides, the CDR3 is TGCGCCAGCAAGGTAGGGGGCTCGGAAAAACTGTTTTTT.

This chain joins TRBV4-2 and TRBJ2-3, with TRBD2 matching 8 bases. The CDR3 loop spans 15 amino acids. V lost 1 base, J lost 5 bases, and 5 bases stayed unmatched. Germline V gene data show CDR1 as LGHNA and CDR2 as YNFKEQ. Written as DNA, the CDR3 is TGTGCCAGCAGCCAAGCGGGGGGGCAGGTAGATACGCAGTATTTT. This translates into CASSQAGGQVDTQYF.

The V call is TRBV19, the J call TRBJ1-2; 9 bases fit TRBD1. CDR3 length: 15 residues. From germline, CDR1 is LNHDA and CDR2 SQIVND (reference sequence). The V segment lost 3 bases and the J segment 8 bases; nucleotides outside the gene matches: 10. Written as DNA, the CDR3 is TGTGCCAGTAGTATGGGGGGACAGGGTCAAAAGGGCTACACCTTC. Translation gives CASSMGGQGQKGYTF.

This clone was detected only a few times. The CDR3 DNA follows: TGCGCCAGCAGCGTGGGGCGGTTGAGAGATGAAAAACTGTTTTTT. Encoded protein: CASSVGRLRDEKLFF. This rearrangement joins TRBV5-1 to TRBJ1-4; D possibly corresponds to TRBD1 (5 bases). The CDR3 is 15 residues long. Germline values: CDR1 SGHRS, CDR2 YFSETQ. The V end was cut by 4 bases, the J end by 6 bases, with 16 bases between.

This clone was detected a few times. The rearrangement links TRBV7-9 to TRBJ1-1, with a possible D match to TRBD1 (5 bases). V was trimmed by 4 bases and J by 7 bases, leaving 16 bases between them. CDR1 and CDR2 (germline): SEHNR, FQNEAQ (reference sequence). CDR3 length: 14 residues. DNA for the CDR3: TGTGCCAGCAGCTCTCAGGGAGGTATCGGTGAAGCTTTCTTT. Its translation: CASSSQGGIGEAFF. The complete variable domain, with remaining parts taken from reference TRBV7-9 and TRBJ1-1, reads DTGVSQNPRHKITKRGQNVTFRCDPISEHNRLYWYRQTLGQGPEFLTYFQNEAQLEKSRLLSDRFSAERPKGSFSTLEIQRTEQGDSAMYLCASSSQGGIGEAFFGQGTRLTVV.

This rearrangement joins TRBV19 to TRBJ1-5, with TRBD1 identical over 7 bases. The CDR3 runs 15 residues. Germline V gene sequence: CDR1 LNHDA, CDR2 SQIVND (reference sequence). V shed 5 bases and J 6 bases; nucleotides not matched to a gene: 10. CDR3 nucleotides: TGTGCCAGTAGTCTTACGCTAGACAGGGTTCAGCCCCAGCATTTT. The encoded protein is CASSLTLDRVQPQHF.

V is TRBV2 and J is TRBJ2-7; 9 bases line up with TRBD1. The CDR3 consists of 14 residues. J lost 4 bases, V lost 9 bases, and 10 bases had no gene match. The germline V gene encodes CDR1 SNHLY and CDR2 FYNNEI. The CDR3 DNA follows: TGTGCCAGTGAACCGGGACAGGGTATTTACGAGCAGTACTTC. It is translated as CASEPGQGIYEQYF.

This chain connects TRBV5-1 to TRBJ1-2; 7 nucleotides align to TRBD1. With V trimmed by 0 bases and J by 5 bases, 4 bases remained unmatched. From germline, CDR1 is SGHRS and CDR2 YFSETQ. This CDR3 contains 14 residues. In nucleotides, the CDR3 is TGCGCCAGCAGCTTGGAGGGGGCAAGGTATGGCTACACCTTC. Its translation is CASSLEGARYGYTF.

The chain combines TRBV2 with TRBJ1-5; D is perhaps TRBD1 (6 bases). The germline V gene encodes CDR1 SNHLY and CDR2 FYNNEI. Trimming removed 7 bases from V and 6 bases from J, with 13 bases in between. The CDR3 loop spans 13 amino acids. The CDR3 DNA reads as TGTGCCAGCAACAGGGAAGTTGGTCAGCCCCAGCATTTT. Protein product: CASNREVGQPQHF.

This chain links TRBV11-2 with TRBJ2-5; TRBD2 aligns across 9 bases. CDR1 is SGHAT and CDR2 is FQNNGV in the germline V gene. This CDR3 is built from 15 residues. The J segment lost 1 base and the V segment lost 2 bases, leaving 2 bases of the junction unmatched. CDR3 in amino acids: CASSLPAGGQETQYF. CDR3 DNA sequence: TGTGCCAGCAGCTTACCAGCGGGGGGCCAAGAGACCCAGTACTTC.

The chain carries TRBV14 and TRBJ1-1; D unclear. Deletions cut 4 bases from V and 8 bases from J, with 11 bases between. The CDR3 has 12 amino acids. The germline CDR1 and CDR2 sequences are SGHDN and FVKESK. The DNA of the CDR3 is TGTGCCAGCAGCCCCCTGAGTTTGGAAGCTTTCTTT. Amino acids: CASSPLSLEAFF.